The entry below gives a single T cell receptor (beta chain) sequence along with its context. The antigen remains undetermined. The data are from a study of Ad26.COV2.S vaccination and SARS-CoV-2 variants. Study in general: Intramuscularly, Ad26.COV2.S was given either once or twice, 56 days apart.

The sample's treatment: over 15 received Ad26.COV2.S at low or high dose, single or two shots; roughly five received placebo; per-sample allocation not given. At day 63 after the first vaccine or placebo injection, samples were drawn. At a Boston site, the person donating was an adult of 18-55 years. Sequencing used immunoSEQ multiplex PCR; TCRdb keeps in-frame clones, though not all of them. The data hold about 350,000 clones, with 75% to 90% observed a single time. Germline CDR1 SQVTM, CDR2 ANQGSEA. Trimming cost V 3 bases and J 0 bases; bases outside gene matches: 10. The CDR3 sequence is 16 residues long. The study, taken as a whole, reports: Comparable non-spike TCR breadth was observed in vaccine and placebo recipients. Relative to placebo recipients, vaccine recipients exhibited elevated spike-specific TCR breadth.

Sequenced here: peripheral blood, sampled in a trial of Ad26.COV2.S vaccine versus placebo. The chain uses TRBV29-1 and TRBJ2-7; the match to TRBD1 covers 8 bases. The TCR originated in a person aged 18-60 years who received the Ad26.COV2.S COVID-19 vaccine or a placebo. CDR3 sequence: CSVEGVTGVSSYEQYF. Written as DNA, the CDR3 is TGCAGCGTTGAGGGGGTGACAGGGGTGAGCTCCTACGAGCAGTACTTC.